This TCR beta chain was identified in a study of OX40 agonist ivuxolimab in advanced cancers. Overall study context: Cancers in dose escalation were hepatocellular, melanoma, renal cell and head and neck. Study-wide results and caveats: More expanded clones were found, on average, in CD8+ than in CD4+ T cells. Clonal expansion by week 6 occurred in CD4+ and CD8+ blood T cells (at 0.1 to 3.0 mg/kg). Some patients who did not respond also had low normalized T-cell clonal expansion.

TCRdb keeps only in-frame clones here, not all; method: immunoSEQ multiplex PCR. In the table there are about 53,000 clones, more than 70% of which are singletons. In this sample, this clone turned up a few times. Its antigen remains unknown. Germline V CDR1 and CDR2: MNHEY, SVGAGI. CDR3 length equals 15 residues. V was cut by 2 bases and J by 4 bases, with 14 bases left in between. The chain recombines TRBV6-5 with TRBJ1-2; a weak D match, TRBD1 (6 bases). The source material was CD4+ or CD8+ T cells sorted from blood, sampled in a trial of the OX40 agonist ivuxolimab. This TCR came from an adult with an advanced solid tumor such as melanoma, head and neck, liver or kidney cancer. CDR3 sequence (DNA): TGTGCCAGCAGTTACGATCCCAACAGGGCCTATGGCTACACCTTC. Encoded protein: CASSYDPNRAYGYTF.